This is a list of T cell receptor beta chains from one sample in a study of glioma-infiltrating T cells. TCRdb reprocessed the multiplex PCR reads with MiXCR, giving one entry per CDR3 protein. The table has under 50,000 distinct CDR3 sequences, around 24% seen once. The sequencing input was glioma tissue, nonneoplastic brain tissue, or PBMCs (not recorded which). These TCRs come from a human donor with low-grade glioma or glioblastoma, undergoing nonglioma brain surgery, or in good health (not recorded which). The CDR3 runs from the conserved cysteine through the conserved F or W. D genes are given only for firm matches. A row's size may be missing; if present it is once, few, many or a size class.

v_gene,abundance,j_gene,len,d_gene,CDR3nt,CDR3aa
TRBV5-4,many,TRBJ2-1,13,-,TGTGCCAGCAGCCGGGACGCTTTCAATGAGCAGTTCTTC,CASSRDAFNEQFF
TRBV29-1,-,TRBJ1-2,16,-,TGCAGCGTTGTGGTAATCACAGGGAGCACCGGTTATGGCTACACCTTC,CSVVVITGSTGYGYTF
TRBV6-1,many,TRBJ1-5,16,-,TGTGCCAGCAGATCTGCGTATGTGAGGGGCAATCAGCCCCAGCATTTT,CASRSAYVRGNQPQHF
TRBV11-2,-,TRBJ2-3,18,TRBD2,TGTGCCAGCAGTGGCTTCGGGCCCCGCGGGGGGGCCGTAGATACGCAGTATTTT,CASSGFGPRGGAVDTQYF
TRBV27,-,TRBJ2-1,15,-,TGTGCCAGCAGCCTTGCACCGGGTTCCTACGATGAGCAATTCTTC,CASSLAPGSYDEQFF
TRBV5-4,many,TRBJ2-1,15,-,TGTGCCAGCAGCTTGACAGGGTTAGGCGCTCATGAGCAGTTCTTC,CASSLTGLGAHEQFF
TRBV12-3/TRBV12-4,-,TRBJ2-3,16,-,TGTGCCAGCAGTTCCAACTCCCAGGGTAGGAATCAGCCCCAGTATTTT,CASSSNSQGRNQPQYF
TRBV2,many,TRBJ1-6,14,-,TGTGCCAGCAGTGATGGGCAGAATAATTCACCCCTCCACTTT,CASSDGQNNSPLHF
TRBV20-1,many,TRBJ1-5,14,TRBD1,TGCAGTGCTAGAGCCGGGACAGACAATCAGCCCCAGCATTTT,CSARAGTDNQPQHF
TRBV7-9,many,TRBJ1-1,14,-,TGTGCCAGCAGCAAAGAATCCCTGAACACTGAAGCTTTCTTT,CASSKESLNTEAFF
TRBV12-3/TRBV12-4,few,TRBJ2-1,13,-,TGTGCCAGCAGTTTAATCCCCTACGATGAGCAGTTCTTC,CASSLIPYDEQFF
TRBV2,few,TRBJ2-1,13,-,TGTGCCAGCAGAAGGGGGGAACTCAATGAGCAGTTCTTC,CASRRGELNEQFF
TRBV6-1,many,TRBJ2-1,15,-,TGTGCCAGCAGTGTCCAGGGATTCGGCTACAATGAGCAGTTCTTC,CASSVQGFGYNEQFF
TRBV10-3,many,TRBJ2-7,13,-,TGTGCCATCAGTGACGGACCGCTGGGCGAGCAGTACTTC,CAISDGPLGEQYF
TRBV4-1,many,TRBJ2-5,13,-,TGCGCCAGCAGCCCCCGGTACCAAGAGACCCAGTACTTC,CASSPRYQETQYF
TRBV7-9,many,TRBJ1-4,18,TRBD1,TGTGCCAGCAGCCCCCCAGGGACAGGGGGAATACGTAGTGAAAAACTGTTTTTT,CASSPPGTGGIRSEKLFF
TRBV6-2/TRBV6-3,-,TRBJ1-1,15,TRBD1,TGTGCCAGCAGTACGCCGACAGGGGTGAACACTGAAGCTTTCTTT,CASSTPTGVNTEAFF
TRBV6-6,many,TRBJ2-5,20,-,TGTGCCAGCAGTTACCCTTATTTAATCCAAGGACCCCACCCCCAAGAGACCCAGTACTTC,CASSYPYLIQGPHPQETQYF
TRBV6-2/TRBV6-3,medium-sized,TRBJ2-3,12,-,TGTGCCAGCAGTTCCCCGCAGGGACCTAAGTATTTT,CASSSPQGPKYF
TRBV29-1,many,TRBJ2-1,12,TRBD2,TGCAGCGTCCGGACTAGCCCGAATGAGCAGTTCTTC,CSVRTSPNEQFF
TRBV7-6,many,TRBJ2-5,19,TRBD2,TGTGCCAGCAGCTTAGGAGATGTGTGGACTAGCGGGGGAGGTGAGACCCAGTACTTC,CASSLGDVWTSGGGETQYF
TRBV20-1,many,TRBJ1-1,13,-,TGCAGTGCTAGAGATCCTCGTGGCACTGAAGCTTTCTTT,CSARDPRGTEAFF
TRBV2,many,TRBJ2-3,12,TRBD2,TGTGCCAGCAGTTCTAGCGGGGATACGCAGTATTTT,CASSSSGDTQYF
TRBV20-1,many,TRBJ2-7,16,-,TGCAGTGCTAGCTTAATGACAGGCCTAGGGGCCTACGAGCAGTACTTC,CSASLMTGLGAYEQYF
TRBV12-3/TRBV12-4,many,TRBJ2-3,12,-,TGTGCCAGCAGTCAAGGGACAGATACGCAGTATTTT,CASSQGTDTQYF
TRBV5-1,many,TRBJ1-4,17,-,TGCGCCAGCAGCTTGTTGCAACCAGGGGCGCGGAATGAAAAACTGTTTTTT,CASSLLQPGARNEKLFF
TRBV20-1,many,TRBJ1-2,17,TRBD1,TGCAGTGCTAGAGATACTGACGGGACAGGGGATTACTATGGCTACACCTTC,CSARDTDGTGDYYGYTF
TRBV28,many,TRBJ2-7,15,-,TGTGCCAGCAGTTTAATAGGAGGGGACTCCTACGAGCAGTACTTC,CASSLIGGDSYEQYF
TRBV27,-,TRBJ2-7,14,-,TGTGCCAGCAGTTTATCGAGGAACTCCTACGAGCAGTACTTC,CASSLSRNSYEQYF
TRBV5-1,-,TRBJ2-5,14,-,TGCGCCAGCAGCCCCGGACAGATCCAAGAGACCCAGTACTTC,CASSPGQIQETQYF
TRBV11-3,many,TRBJ1-1,16,TRBD1,TGTGCCAGCAGCCCATCCGGGACAGGGTACGGGATTGAAGCTTTCTTT,CASSPSGTGYGIEAFF
TRBV11-2,few,TRBJ2-5,15,TRBD1,TGTGCCAGCAGCCCCCGCAGGGGGATCCAAGAGACCCAGTACTTC,CASSPRRGIQETQYF
TRBV6-1,many,TRBJ2-5,14,-,TGTGCCAGCAGTTCGGGGATGCTCCAAGAGACCCAGTACTTC,CASSSGMLQETQYF
TRBV14,many,TRBJ1-1,13,-,TGTGCCAGCAGCCAAACAAAGAACACTGAAGCTTTCTTT,CASSQTKNTEAFF
TRBV3-1,many,TRBJ2-1,12,-,TGTGCCAGCAGCCAAGATGTCAATGAGCAGTTCTTC,CASSQDVNEQFF
TRBV20-1,-,TRBJ1-2,15,TRBD1,TGCAGTTTTGGGGACAGCCCTTGGGGGTACTATGGCTACACCTTC,CSFGDSPWGYYGYTF
TRBV7-2,-,TRBJ1-2,14,TRBD1,TGTGCCAGCAGCCAGACAGGGCTCCTCTATGGCTACACCTTC,CASSQTGLLYGYTF
TRBV3-1,many,TRBJ2-3,14,-,TGTGCCAGCAGCCAAGATCCCGGCCGCTGGTCGCAGTATTTT,CASSQDPGRWSQYF
TRBV9,-,TRBJ2-7,15,-,TGTGCCAGTAGCGTAGGGGGCGGGGTAGCCTACGAGCAGTACTTC,CASSVGGGVAYEQYF
TRBV4-1,many,TRBJ2-3,17,-,TGCGCCAGCAGCCAAGATAGGGACTTTCGCACGACAGATACGCAGTATTTT,CASSQDRDFRTTDTQYF
TRBV28,many,TRBJ1-5,15,TRBD1,TGTGCCAGCAGTCCGACAGGGCCCAGCAATCAGCCCCAGCATTTT,CASSPTGPSNQPQHF
TRBV6-5,-,TRBJ2-1,16,TRBD2,TGTGCCAGCAGTTACACCACTAGCGATCACTACAATGAGCAGTTCTTC,CASSYTTSDHYNEQFF